A single sample gave rise to the 13 T cell receptor beta chains below, sequenced in a study of blood T cell repertoires in COVID-19. Method: immunoSEQ multiplex PCR; TCRdb's copy keeps in-frame clones and lacks some. This repertoire shows approximately 110,000 clones, roughly 80% found once; its top ten account for roughly 14%. Sequenced input: peripheral blood. The receptors derive from a woman aged 80 or older with acute or convalescent COVID-19.

The gene calls are TRBV29-1 and TRBJ1-6; no clear D gene. CDR1 and CDR2 (germline): SQVTM, ANQGSEA. The CDR3 extends over 14 amino acids. Trimming stripped 2 bases from V and 7 bases from J, with 12 bases between. This CDR3 reads CSVESGGDNSPLHF. The CDR3, as DNA: TGCAGCGTTGAAAGTGGAGGTGACAATTCACCCCTCCACTTT. Combining the CDR3 with reference TRBV29-1 and TRBJ1-6 gives the whole variable domain SAVISQKPSRDICQRGTSLTIQCQVDSQVTMMFWYRQQPGQSLTLIATANQGSEATYESGFVIDKFPISRPNLTFSTLTVSNMSPEDSSIYLCSVESGGDNSPLHFGNGTRLTVT.

For this clone: Other DNA sequences of this sample code for an identical CDR3. The chain joins TRBV3-1 (or the pseudogene TRBV3-2) to TRBJ1-2; maybe TRBD1 (6 bases). CDR1 is LGHDT and CDR2 is YNNKEL in the germline V gene (reference sequence). Between the trimmed V and J ends, which lost 1 base and 0 bases, there was a span of 9 bases. The CDR3 has 15 amino acids. The CDR3 coding sequence is TGTGCCAGCAGCCAAGCGGGGGGGCCTAACTATGGCTACACCTTC. Encoded protein: CASSQAGGPNYGYTF.

The CDR3 is CAWSTGQREKLFF. The CDR3 nucleotides read TGTGCCTGGAGTACAGGGCAGCGGGAAAAACTGTTTTTT. The genes are TRBV30 and TRBJ1-4, with a tentative D call TRBD1 (6 bases). The CDR3 covers 13 residues. CDR1 and CDR2 from the germline V gene are GTSNPN and SVGIG (reference sequence). Trimming shortened V by 2 bases and J by 8 bases, and 12 bases separated the two germline ends.

The V call is TRBV15, the J call TRBJ2-1; 7 nucleotides agree with TRBD2. The CDR3 runs 15 residues. The J segment lost 4 bases and the V segment lost 5 bases, leaving 8 bases of the junction unmatched. Germline CDR1 and CDR2: LNHNV and YYDKDF (reference sequence). CDR3 DNA sequence: TGTGCCACCAGCGGACTAGTTGTAGGGTACAATGAGCAGTTCTTC. Translating gives CATSGLVVGYNEQFF.

Here the CDR3 DNA reads TGTGCCAGCAGCCTGCGGACTAGCAGGACGGGGAATGAGCAGTTCTTC. Translating it yields CASSLRTSRTGNEQFF. This chain uses TRBV9 with TRBJ2-1; 8 bases are shared with TRBD2. Germline CDR1 SGDLS, CDR2 YYNGEE. This CDR3 is built from 16 residues. V was pared by 4 bases and J by 7 bases, with 13 bases of the junction left unmatched.

The chain combines TRBV23-1 with TRBJ1-6; TRBD1 agrees at 10 bases. TRBV23-1 is known as an ORF, though its function is uncertain. The CDR3 sequence is 18 residues long. V lost 8 bases to trimming and J lost 2 bases; unmatched junction nucleotides: 12. The DNA of the CDR3 is TGCGCCAGCCTAAGTAACTTGACAGGGGGCGCCTATAATTCACCCCTCCACTTT. This codes for CASLSNLTGGAYNSPLHF.

This chain links TRBV6-5 with TRBJ2-3; possible D gene TRBD1, 6 bases. Per the germline V gene, CDR1 is MNHEY and CDR2 is SVGAGI. V lost 8 bases and J lost 2, with 14 bases in between. The CDR3 is made up of 14 amino acids. The CDR3 loop is CASGGAAATDTQYF. CDR3 nucleotides: TGTGCCAGCGGGGGCGCGGCGGCCACAGATACGCAGTATTTT.

The chain carries TRBV29-1 and TRBJ2-4; D ambiguous. V was pared by 1 base and J by 8 bases, with 6 bases between. The CDR3 spans 11 residues. Germline CDR1 SQVTM, CDR2 ANQGSEA. CDR3 region: CSVEAQYIQYF. CDR3 sequence (DNA): TGCAGCGTTGAAGCCCAATACATTCAGTACTTC.

In its sample, this clone was seen many times. The gene calls are TRBV3-1 (or the pseudogene TRBV3-2) and TRBJ1-5, with D possibly being TRBD1 (5 bases). The germline V gene has CDR1 LGHDT and CDR2 YNNKEL (reference sequence). The CDR3 has 15 residues. V was shortened by 1 base and J by 2 bases, with 9 bases between the two germline ends. The chain's CDR3 is CASSQAGAGNQPQHF. CDR3 nucleotide sequence: TGTGCCAGCAGCCAAGCTGGGGCGGGCAATCAGCCCCAGCATTTT.

The J gene is TRBJ2-7, the V gene TRBV27; weak D call: TRBD1 (5 bases). The germline CDR1 and CDR2 sequences are MNHEY and SMNVEV (reference sequence). V lost 6 bases and J lost 1, with 13 bases in between. The CDR3 is made up of 14 amino acids. CDR3 amino acids: CASSLDSGSYEQYF. The CDR3 region has the DNA TGTGCCAGCAGCCTTGACAGTGGGTCCTACGAGCAGTACTTC.

This chain uses TRBV18 with TRBJ1-4, with D possibly matching TRBD1 (5 bases). Germline V CDR1 and CDR2: KGHSH, LQKENI. V shed 4 bases and J shed 6 bases, with 6 bases lying between them. This CDR3 is 12 amino acids long. CDR3 residues: CASSLRDEKLFF. The CDR3 DNA reads TGTGCCAGCTCACTCAGGGATGAAAAACTGTTTTTT.

This clone was recorded once. The J gene is TRBJ2-5, the V gene TRBV5-8; no reliable D call. This CDR3 comprises 13 residues. The ends were cut back, 0 bases at V and 9 bases at J, with 12 bases in the middle. Germline CDR1 and CDR2: SGHTS and YDEGEE. The CDR3: CASSLVVPEAQYF. CDR3 in DNA: TGTGCCAGCAGCTTGGTAGTCCCCGAGGCCCAGTACTTC.

The chain joins TRBV6-2 or TRBV6-3 to TRBJ2-7, with D possibly TRBD2 on 6 matching bases. V was shortened by 0 bases and J by 0 bases, with 12 bases between the two germline ends. The CDR3 loop spans 16 amino acids. Germline values: CDR1 MNHEY, CDR2 SVGEGT. The CDR3 spells CASSYSSGTYSYEQYV. For the CDR3, the DNA is TGTGCCAGCAGTTACTCGTCCGGGACTTACTCCTACGAGCAGTACGTC.